The T cell receptor beta chain under discussion was sequenced for a study of cytomegalovirus exposure and HLA in healthy donors. A remark on this clone: Its antigen is unidentified.

Whole-study results and caveats: Cytomegalovirus status was reportedly diagnosed by the classifier with high specificity and sensitivity.

Germline CDR1 reads SNHLY; CDR2 reads FYNNEI. V lost 10 bases and J 4 bases, leaving 13 bases between the germline ends. The CDR3 sequence is 12 residues long. The PCR contained 60 Vbeta and 13 Jbeta primers. Assay used: immunoSEQ multiplex PCR; TCRdb lists only in-frame clones, some missing. The table records about 180,000 clones, almost 80% of them present only once. This sequence was found in a man aged 25 to 40 in good health and CMV-seronegative. Sequenced sample: PBMCs. The rearrangement uses TRBV2 and TRBJ1-1; D might be TRBD1 (5 bases). CDR3 loop: CATGPGVTEAFF. Here the CDR3 DNA reads TGTGCCACGGGGCCGGGGGTCACTGAAGCTTTCTTT.